This T cell receptor beta chain was sequenced in a study of cytomegalovirus exposure and HLA in healthy donors. V lost 5 bases and J lost 2; bases outside the gene matches: 8. The CDR3 totals 15 residues. Germline V gene lookup returns CDR1 LNHDA and CDR2 SQIVND (reference sequence). Study results and limitations: Investigators reported over 150 TCR beta chains as tied to cytomegalovirus. Usually a TCR sequence was rare, but some public TCRs were found in many donors.

Notes on this clone: Its antigen remains unknown.

The PCR contained 60 Vbeta and 13 Jbeta primers. Here immunoSEQ multiplex PCR was the method, and the copy in TCRdb shows in-frame clones only, minus some. This table holds roughly 200,000 clones, 75% to 85% found once. The sequencing sample was made of PBMCs. This TCR derives from a middle-aged woman in good health and CMV-seronegative. This chain uses TRBV19 with TRBJ1-1, with TRBD1 matching 7 bases. The CDR3 region has the DNA TGTGCCAGTAGTGTCGGGACAGAGACTAACACTGAAGCTTTCTTT. Translating gives CASSVGTETNTEAFF.